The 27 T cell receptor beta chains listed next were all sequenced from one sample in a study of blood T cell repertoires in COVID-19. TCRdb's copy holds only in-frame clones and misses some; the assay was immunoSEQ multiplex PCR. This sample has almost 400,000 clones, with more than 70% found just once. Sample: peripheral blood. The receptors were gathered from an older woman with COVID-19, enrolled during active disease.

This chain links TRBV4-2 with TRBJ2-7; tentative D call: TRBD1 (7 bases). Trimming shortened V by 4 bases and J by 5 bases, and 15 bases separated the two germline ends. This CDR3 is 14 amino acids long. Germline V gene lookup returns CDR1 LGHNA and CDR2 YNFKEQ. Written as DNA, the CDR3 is TGTGCCAGCAGCCGGGCAGGGGGAGGTAACGAGCAGTACTTC. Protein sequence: CASSRAGGGNEQYF.

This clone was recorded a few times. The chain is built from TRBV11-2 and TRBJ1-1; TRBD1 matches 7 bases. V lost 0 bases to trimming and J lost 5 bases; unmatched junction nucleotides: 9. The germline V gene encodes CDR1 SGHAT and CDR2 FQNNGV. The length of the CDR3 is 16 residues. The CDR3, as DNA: TGTGCCAGCAGCTTAGATGGACAGGTGCGGCGGACTGAAGCTTTCTTT. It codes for CASSLDGQVRRTEAFF.

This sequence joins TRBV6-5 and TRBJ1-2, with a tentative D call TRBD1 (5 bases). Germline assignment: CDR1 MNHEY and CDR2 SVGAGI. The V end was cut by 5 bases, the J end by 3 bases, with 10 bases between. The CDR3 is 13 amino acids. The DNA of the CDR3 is TGTGCCAGCAGTCCTCGGGGGTACTATGGCTACACCTTC. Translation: CASSPRGYYGYTF.

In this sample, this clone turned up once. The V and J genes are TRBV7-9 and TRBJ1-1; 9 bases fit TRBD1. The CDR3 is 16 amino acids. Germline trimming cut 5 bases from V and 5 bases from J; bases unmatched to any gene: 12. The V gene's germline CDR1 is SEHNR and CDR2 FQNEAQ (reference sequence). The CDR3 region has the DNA TGTGCCAGCAGCGGATCGCCCGGGACAGGGCGGACTGAAGCTTTCTTT. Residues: CASSGSPGTGRTEAFF.

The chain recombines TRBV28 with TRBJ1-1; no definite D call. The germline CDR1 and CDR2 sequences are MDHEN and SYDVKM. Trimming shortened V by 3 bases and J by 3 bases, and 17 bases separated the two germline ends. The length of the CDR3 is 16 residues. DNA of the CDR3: TGTGCCAGCAGTTTCGCCGTTTCGCGGGTGGACACTGAAGCTTTCTTT. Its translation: CASSFAVSRVDTEAFF.

The CDR3 sequence: CASSHRGQGAHEAFF. DNA for the CDR3: TGCGCCAGCAGCCATCGCGGACAGGGGGCACATGAAGCTTTCTTT. V and J are TRBV4-1 and TRBJ1-1, with 11 bases identical to TRBD1. V dropped 3 bases and J dropped 7; count of bases not matched to a gene: 7. This CDR3 region has 15 residues. Germline-derived CDR1 and CDR2 are MGHRA and YSYEKL.

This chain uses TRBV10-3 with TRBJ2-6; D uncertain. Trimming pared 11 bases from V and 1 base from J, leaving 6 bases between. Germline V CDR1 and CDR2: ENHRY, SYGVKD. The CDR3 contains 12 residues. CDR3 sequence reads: CAASSGANVLTF. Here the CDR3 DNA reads TGTGCCGCGTCATCTGGGGCCAACGTCCTGACTTTC.

The CDR3: CASSKTGSNQPQHF. CDR3 nucleotides: TGTGCCAGCAGTAAAACGGGTAGCAATCAGCCCCAGCATTTT. This chain connects TRBV2 to TRBJ1-5; no definite D call. CDR3 size: 14 residues. The V gene lost 5 bases and the J gene lost 0 bases, with 8 bases spanning the gap. CDR1 is SNHLY and CDR2 is FYNNEI in the germline V gene.

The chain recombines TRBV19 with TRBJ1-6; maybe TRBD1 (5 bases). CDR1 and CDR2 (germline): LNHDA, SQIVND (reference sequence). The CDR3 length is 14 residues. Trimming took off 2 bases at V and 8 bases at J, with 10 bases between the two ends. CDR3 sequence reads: CASSIIGADSPLHF. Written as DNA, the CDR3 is TGTGCCAGTAGTATAATAGGGGCCGATTCACCCCTCCACTTT.

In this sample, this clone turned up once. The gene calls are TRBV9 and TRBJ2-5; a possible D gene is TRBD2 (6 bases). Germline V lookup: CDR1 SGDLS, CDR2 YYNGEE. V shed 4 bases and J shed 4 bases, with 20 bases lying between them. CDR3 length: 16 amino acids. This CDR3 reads CASSTRPINGGETQYF. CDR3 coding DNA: TGTGCCAGCAGCACCCGTCCCATAAACGGGGGAGAGACCCAGTACTTC. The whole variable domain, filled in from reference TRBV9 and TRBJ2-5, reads DSGVTQTPKHLITATGQRVTLRCSPRSGDLSVYWYQQSLDQGLQFLIQYYNGEERAKGNILERFSAQQFPDLHSELNLSSLELGDSALYFCASSTRPINGGETQYFGPGTRLLVL.

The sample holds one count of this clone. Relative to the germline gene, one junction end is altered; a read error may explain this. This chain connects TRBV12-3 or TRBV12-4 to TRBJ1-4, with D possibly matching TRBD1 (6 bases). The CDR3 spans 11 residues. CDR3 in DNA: TGTGCCAGCAGTTTAGGGCAGGGGTTTTCTTTT. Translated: CASSLGQGFSF.

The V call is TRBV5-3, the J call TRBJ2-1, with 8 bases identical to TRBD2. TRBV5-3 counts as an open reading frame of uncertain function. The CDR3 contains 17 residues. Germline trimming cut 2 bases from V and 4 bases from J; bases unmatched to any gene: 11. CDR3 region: CARSLVKGGGSYNEQFF. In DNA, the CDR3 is TGTGCCAGAAGCTTAGTGAAAGGCGGGGGGTCGTACAATGAGCAGTTCTTC.

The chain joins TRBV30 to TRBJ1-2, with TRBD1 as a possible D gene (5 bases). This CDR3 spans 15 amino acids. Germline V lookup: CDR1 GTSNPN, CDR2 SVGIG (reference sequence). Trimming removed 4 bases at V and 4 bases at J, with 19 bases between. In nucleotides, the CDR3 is TGTGCCTGGACCCCCGACGGGAGGGGCTCCTATGGCTACACCTTC. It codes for CAWTPDGRGSYGYTF.

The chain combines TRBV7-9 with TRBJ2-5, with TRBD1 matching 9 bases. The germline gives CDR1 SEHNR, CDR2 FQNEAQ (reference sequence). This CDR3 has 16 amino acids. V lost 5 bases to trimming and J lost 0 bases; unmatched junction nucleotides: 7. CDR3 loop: CASSLGGQGYQETQYF. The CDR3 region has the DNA TGTGCCAGCAGCCTAGGGGGACAGGGTTACCAAGAGACCCAGTACTTC.

Here the CDR3 reads CASSLGQENSPLHF. The CDR3 region has the DNA TGTGCCAGCAGCCTGGGACAGGAGAATTCACCCCTCCACTTT. This chain connects TRBV7-9 to TRBJ1-6, with TRBD1 identical over 8 bases. V lost 5 bases to trimming and J lost 7 bases; unmatched junction nucleotides: 4. The CDR3 is 14 amino acids. CDR1 is SEHNR, CDR2 FQNEAQ, per germline (reference sequence).

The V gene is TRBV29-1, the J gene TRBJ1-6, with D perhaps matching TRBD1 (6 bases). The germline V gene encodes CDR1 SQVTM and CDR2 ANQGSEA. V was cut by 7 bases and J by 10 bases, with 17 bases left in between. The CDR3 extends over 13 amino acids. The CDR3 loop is CSAGEGVGSPLHF. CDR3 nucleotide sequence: TGCAGCGCCGGGGAGGGGGTAGGGTCACCCCTCCACTTT.

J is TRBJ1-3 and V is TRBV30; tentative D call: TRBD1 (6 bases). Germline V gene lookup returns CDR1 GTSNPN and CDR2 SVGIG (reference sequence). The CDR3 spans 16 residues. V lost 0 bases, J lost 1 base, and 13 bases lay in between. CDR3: CAWSVRVTGSGNTIYF. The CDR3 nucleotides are TGTGCCTGGAGTGTACGTGTAACAGGGTCTGGAAACACCATATATTTT.

CDR3 protein: CASSGGTGSSTDTQYF. Here the CDR3 DNA reads TGTGCCAGCAGTGGGGGTACAGGTTCTAGCACAGATACGCAGTATTTT. The chain combines TRBV2 with TRBJ2-3, with D possibly being TRBD1 (5 bases). There are 16 residues in the CDR3. The germline V gene has CDR1 SNHLY and CDR2 FYNNEI. The germline V and J ends were trimmed by 4 bases and 0 bases, with 14 bases remaining between them.

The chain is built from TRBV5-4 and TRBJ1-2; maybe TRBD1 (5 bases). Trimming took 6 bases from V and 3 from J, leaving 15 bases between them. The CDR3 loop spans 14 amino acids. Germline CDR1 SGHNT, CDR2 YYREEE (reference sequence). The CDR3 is CASIPGGQHYGYTF. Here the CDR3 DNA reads TGTGCCAGCATTCCGGGGGGTCAGCACTATGGCTACACCTTC.

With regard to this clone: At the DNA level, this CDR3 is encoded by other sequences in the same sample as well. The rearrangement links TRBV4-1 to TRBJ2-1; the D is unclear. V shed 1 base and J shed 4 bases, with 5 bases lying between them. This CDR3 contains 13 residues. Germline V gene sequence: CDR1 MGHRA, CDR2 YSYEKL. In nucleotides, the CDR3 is TGCGCCAGCAGCCAAGGAGGTTACAATGAGCAGTTCTTC. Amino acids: CASSQGGYNEQFF.

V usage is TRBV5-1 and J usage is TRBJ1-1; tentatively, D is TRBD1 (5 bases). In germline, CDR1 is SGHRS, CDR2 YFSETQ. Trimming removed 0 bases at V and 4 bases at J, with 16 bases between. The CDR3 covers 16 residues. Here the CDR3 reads CASSLVWGELGTEAFF. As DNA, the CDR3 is TGCGCCAGCAGCTTGGTTTGGGGGGAACTCGGCACTGAAGCTTTCTTT.

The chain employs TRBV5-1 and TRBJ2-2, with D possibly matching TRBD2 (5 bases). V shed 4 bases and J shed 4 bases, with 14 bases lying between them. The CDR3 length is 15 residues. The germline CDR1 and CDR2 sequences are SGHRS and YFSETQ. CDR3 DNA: TGCGCCAGCAGCCTAATTGGAGGAGCCACCGGGGAGCTGTTTTTT. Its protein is CASSLIGGATGELFF.

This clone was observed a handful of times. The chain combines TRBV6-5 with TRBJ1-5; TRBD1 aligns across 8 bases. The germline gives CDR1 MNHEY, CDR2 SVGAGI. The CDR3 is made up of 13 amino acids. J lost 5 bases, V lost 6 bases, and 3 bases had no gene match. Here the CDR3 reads CASSSGGYQPQHF. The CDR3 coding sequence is TGTGCCAGCAGCTCAGGGGGCTATCAGCCCCAGCATTTT.

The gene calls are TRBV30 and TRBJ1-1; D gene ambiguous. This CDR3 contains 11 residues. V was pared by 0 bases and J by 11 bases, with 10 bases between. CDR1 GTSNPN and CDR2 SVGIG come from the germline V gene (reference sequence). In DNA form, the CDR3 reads TGTGCCTGGAGTGTATCCGGGTGGGCTTTCTTT. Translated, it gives CAWSVSGWAFF.

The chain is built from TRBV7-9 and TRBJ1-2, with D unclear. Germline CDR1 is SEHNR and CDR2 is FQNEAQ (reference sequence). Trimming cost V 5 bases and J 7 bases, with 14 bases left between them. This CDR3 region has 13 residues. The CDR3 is CASSGTEGSGYTF. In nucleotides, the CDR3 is TGTGCCAGCAGCGGAACTGAGGGTTCTGGCTACACCTTC.

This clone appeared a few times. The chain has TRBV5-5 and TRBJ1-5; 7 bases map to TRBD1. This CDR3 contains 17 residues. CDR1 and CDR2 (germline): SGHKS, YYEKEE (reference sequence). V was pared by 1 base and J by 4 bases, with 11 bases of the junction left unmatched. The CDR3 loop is CASSLYGTEAWNQPQHF. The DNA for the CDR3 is TGTGCCAGCAGCTTGTATGGGACAGAGGCTTGGAATCAGCCCCAGCATTTT.

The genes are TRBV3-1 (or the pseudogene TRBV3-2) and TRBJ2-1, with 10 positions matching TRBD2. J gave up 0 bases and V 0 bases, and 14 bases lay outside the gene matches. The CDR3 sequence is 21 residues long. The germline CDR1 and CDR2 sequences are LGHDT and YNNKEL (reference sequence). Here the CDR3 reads CASSQDPGLAGVLSSYNEQFF. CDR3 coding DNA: TGTGCCAGCAGCCAAGATCCGGGGCTAGCGGGGGTCCTGAGCTCCTACAATGAGCAGTTCTTC.